A single T cell receptor beta chain is shown here with its context. Original processing notes: Nucleated cell number was recorded as an estimate derived from reference gene primer amplification. The protocol was immunoSEQ multiplex PCR, while the TCRdb copy is restricted to in-frame clones and leaves out a portion. That table furnishes V, J and clone size, whereas the DNA furnished D and trimming. The sample lists around 99,000 clones, about 90% occurring once. The data originate from a study of blood T cell repertoires in COVID-19. Study details: Some COVID-19 samples were acute and others convalescent; all came from the United States, Italy and Spain. In each case, the material was cDNA or gDNA derived from T cells, B-cell-depleted T cells, or PBMCs.

The source of this sequence is a woman aged 25 to 39 with acute or convalescent COVID-19. Sequenced input: peripheral blood.

The CDR3 region is CASSSHRGVDEQFF. The CDR3 bases are TGTGCCAGCAGCTCCCACAGGGGTGTCGATGAGCAGTTCTTC. The chain employs TRBV7-9 and TRBJ2-1; 7 bases match TRBD1. The CDR3 loop spans 14 amino acids. V trimming: 4 bases; J trimming: 8 bases; junction bases outside the gene matches: 8. Germline CDR1 reads SEHNR; CDR2 reads FQNEAQ (reference sequence).